This is a list of T cell receptor beta chains from one sample in a study of shared clonotypes between healthy human individuals. The method was immunoSEQ multiplex PCR; TCRdb's version includes in-frame clones alone and lacks a portion of them. The sample yields 1,500,000 or so clones, approximately 98.5% seen once. The sample taken for sequencing was naive CD4+ T cells sorted from blood. Source of these receptors: a man aged 25 to 40 in good health. Both conserved end residues are part of each CDR3. Fields, in order: V gene, D gene, J gene, clone size, CDR3 DNA, CDR3 protein. D genes are given only for firm matches. The listing skips clone size in some rows; elsewhere it reads once, few, many or a size class.

>TRBV6-5|NA|TRBJ2-1|once
TGTGCCAGCAGTTATCAGGCCGGGGGCAATGAGCAGTTCTTC
CASSYQAGGNEQFF
>TRBV11-3|NA|TRBJ2-7|NA
TGTGCCAGCAGCTTGGGACCTCTCGGCGAGCAGTACTTC
CASSLGPLGEQYF
>TRBV7-9|NA|TRBJ2-3|NA
TGTGCCAGCAGCTTAAGGAGCGTATCAAGAGATACGCAGTATTTT
CASSLRSVSRDTQYF
>TRBV10-3|NA|TRBJ1-2|NA
TGTGCCATCAGTGAGCAGCGGTCGGGACAAACTAACTATGGCTACACCTTC
CAISEQRSGQTNYGYTF
>TRBV7-2|NA|TRBJ2-1|NA
TGTGCCAGCAGCCGGGACTGGAGTTACAATGAGCAGTTCTTC
CASSRDWSYNEQFF
>TRBV9|NA|TRBJ1-1|NA
TGTGCCAGCAGCGTAAGAGGGGACACTGAAGCTTTCTTT
CASSVRGDTEAFF
>TRBV30|TRBD1|TRBJ2-3|NA
TGTGCCTGGAGTGTACGGACAGGACGACTTTCGGATACGCAGTATTTT
CAWSVRTGRLSDTQYF
>TRBV10-3|TRBD2|TRBJ2-5|NA
TGTGCCACCCGGGGGGGGACGAGACAAGAGACCCAGTACTTC
CATRGGTRQETQYF
>TRBV29-1|NA|TRBJ2-1|NA
TGCAGCGTCTCGCCCCGGACGTCGCAGTTCTTC
CSVSPRTSQFF
>TRBV5-1|NA|TRBJ1-1|NA
TGCGCCAGCAGCCCGGCGGGTACAAAGAACACTGAAGCTTTCTTT
CASSPAGTKNTEAFF
>TRBV18|TRBD2|TRBJ2-7|once
TGTGCCAGTTCCCTAGCGGGAGCCCTCTCCTACGAGCAGTACTTC
CASSLAGALSYEQYF
>TRBV11-2|NA|TRBJ2-1|NA
TGTGCCAGCAGCTTACGGGGCCAAGGGCATGAGCAGTTCTTC
CASSLRGQGHEQFF
>TRBV5-1|NA|TRBJ1-1|NA
TGCGCCAGCAGCTTGGCCGCGGAGAACACTGAAGCTTTCTTT
CASSLAAENTEAFF
>TRBV30|NA|TRBJ1-5|NA
TGTGCCTGGAGTAGTAGACAGGGCAATCAGCCCCAGCATTTT
CAWSSRQGNQPQHF
>TRBV6-1|TRBD1|TRBJ2-1|NA
TGTGCCAGCTCACCCCCGACAGGGCACAATGAGCAGTTCTTC
CASSPPTGHNEQFF
>TRBV6-1|TRBD1|TRBJ2-7|NA
TGTGCCAGCAGTGGGACAGGGGGCCACGACGAGCAGTACTTC
CASSGTGGHDEQYF
>TRBV7-9|NA|TRBJ1-1|NA
TGTGCCAGCAGCTTAGAAGTGACAGCAGAAGCTTTCTTT
CASSLEVTAEAFF
>TRBV5-1|TRBD1|TRBJ2-1|NA
TGCGCCAGCAGCTCCGGGACAGGGGGCTATGAGCAGTTCTTC
CASSSGTGGYEQFF
>TRBV7-2|NA|TRBJ1-2|NA
TGTGCCAGCAGATACGCTAACTATGGCTACACCTTC
CASRYANYGYTF
>TRBV18|NA|TRBJ1-5|NA
TGTGCCAGCTCACCTAGCGTGACGGGGTTGCTACAGCCCCAGCATTTT
CASSPSVTGLLQPQHF
>TRBV6-6|TRBD2|TRBJ2-7|NA
TGTGCCAGCAGTTACTCTTCAGCGGGAGTTCCCTACGAGCAGTACTTC
CASSYSSAGVPYEQYF
>TRBV29-1|NA|TRBJ2-1|NA
TGCAGCGGCGGACAAGATGAGCAGTTCTTC
CSGGQDEQFF
>TRBV2|NA|TRBJ2-7|NA
TGTGCCAGCGTCTACAGCTCCGAGCAGTACTTC
CASVYSSEQYF
>TRBV7-2|NA|TRBJ1-4|NA
TGTGCCAGCAGCTTGACTATTCGCCAAAAACTGTTTTTT
CASSLTIRQKLFF
>TRBV27|TRBD1|TRBJ1-5|NA
TGTGCCAGCAGTAGCGCTGGACAGGGTAGCAATCAGCCCCAGCATTTT
CASSSAGQGSNQPQHF
>TRBV7-2|TRBD1|TRBJ2-7|once
TGTGCCAGCAGCCACCGACAGGGAATTTACGAGCAGTACTTC
CASSHRQGIYEQYF
>TRBV5-4|NA|TRBJ2-7|NA
TGTGCCAGCAGCCTACAGACAGGCCAAGGGCGCGAGCAGTACTTC
CASSLQTGQGREQYF
>TRBV7-9|TRBD1|TRBJ2-5|NA
TGTGCCAGCAGCCCCCGGGACAGGGGGTCGGAACAAGAGACCCAGTACTTC
CASSPRDRGSEQETQYF
>TRBV5-1|NA|TRBJ2-5|NA
TGCGCCAGCAGCTTGGTATCGGATCAAGAGACCCAGTACTTC
CASSLVSDQETQYF
>TRBV7-6|TRBD1|TRBJ2-7|NA
TGTGCCAGCAGCTCGGGACAGGGGGCCCATAACGAGCAGTACTTC
CASSSGQGAHNEQYF
>TRBV5-1|TRBD1|TRBJ1-3|NA
TGCGCCAGCAGCTCGACAGGGGACTCCGGAAACACCATATATTTT
CASSSTGDSGNTIYF
>TRBV7-9|NA|TRBJ2-5|NA
TGTGCCAGCAGCTTACATACAGGGAAAGAGACCCAGTACTTC
CASSLHTGKETQYF
>TRBV7-9|TRBD2|TRBJ2-1|NA
TGTGCCAGCAGCTTACTAGCGGGAAGGCTCAGCAATGAGCAGTTCTTC
CASSLLAGRLSNEQFF
>TRBV6-5|NA|TRBJ1-5|once
TGTGCCAGTAAACCGGGACACATTAGCAATCAGCCCCAGCATTTT
CASKPGHISNQPQHF
>TRBV4-1|NA|TRBJ2-7|NA
TGCGCCAGCAGCCAGATACGCCAGGGACCCTCCTACGAGCAGTACTTC
CASSQIRQGPSYEQYF
>TRBV5-4|NA|TRBJ2-3|NA
TGTGCCAGCAGCCTAGACACAGATACGCAGTATTTT
CASSLDTDTQYF
>TRBV13|TRBD2|TRBJ2-1|NA
TGTGCCAGCAGCCATTGGGGGACTAGCGGGAGGGGCGATGAGCAGTTCTTC
CASSHWGTSGRGDEQFF
>TRBV19|NA|TRBJ1-2|NA
TGTGCCAGTACCCCCGCGACGCGGCCTAGATATGGCTACACCTTC
CASTPATRPRYGYTF
>TRBV15|NA|TRBJ2-6|NA
TGTGCCACCAGCAGGTGGCCGGGATATGCTGGGGCCAACGTCCTGACTTTC
CATSRWPGYAGANVLTF
>TRBV5-1|NA|TRBJ2-7|NA
TGCGCCAGCAGCTGGGACGGCCCGTCCTACGAGCAGTACTTC
CASSWDGPSYEQYF